The entry below gives a single T cell receptor (beta chain) sequence along with its context. Primed by a sample-barcoded 5' primer and a J-beta primer mix, a second PCR proceeded for about 6 to 12 cycles. Via MiXCR, TCRdb re-called the 5' RACE reads, giving one row per CDR3 protein. The sample lists hundreds of thousands of distinct CDR3 sequences, more than 45% occurring once. The V gene's germline CDR1 is SGHTA and CDR2 FQGNSA. The CDR3 consists of 17 residues. The V gene end was trimmed by 3 bases and the J gene end by 7 bases; junction bases not matched to a gene: 15. The sample comes from a study of blood T cells in healthy people across ages.

The origin of this receptor is an elderly woman in good health. The V call is TRBV7-2, the J call TRBJ1-5; 7 nucleotides line up with TRBD1. The source material was blood. The CDR3, as DNA: TGTGCCAGCAGCTTTTCGGGTAAACCAGGGGGGGGACAGCCCCAGCATTTT. Amino acids: CASSFSGKPGGGQPQHF.